The 30 T cell receptor beta chains below all came from one sample that was sequenced in a study of beta chain features in type 1 diabetes (dated by TCRdb to 2016 to 2019). Libraries were constructed by the immunoSEQ multiplex PCR assay. The High Capacity cDNA Reverse Transcription Kit was used to reverse transcribe all of the isolated RNA, meaning that expressed TCRB transcripts were what got sequenced. TCRdb provides this immuneACCESS table in a form limited to in-frame rearrangements. Some clones are lacking; in checked studies, under half of them reflect an unresolved V gene, and why the rest are absent is not known. The sample table lists approximately 470,000 clones, approximately 30% of them with a count of one. The ten most abundant clones make up around 0.065% of the sample. The sequencing input was naive CD4+ T cells from blood. The sample's cell subset or site label is to be understood as: true naive CD4+ T cells. The receptor set was obtained from a man aged 18 to 29 in good health.

Of note for this clone: The same CDR3 can be traced to other DNA sequences in this sample. The genes are TRBV5-6 and TRBJ2-5; 8 nucleotides agree with TRBD1. Germline-derived CDR1 and CDR2 are SGHDT and YYEEEE. V shed 2 bases and J 3 bases; nucleotides not matched to a gene: 3. This CDR3 region has 14 residues. CDR3 sequence (DNA): TGTGCCAGCAGCTTCCAGGGGGCGAAAGAGACCCAGTACTTC. Translation gives CASSFQGAKETQYF.

Note on this clone: Different DNA sequences within this sample yield the same CDR3. The chain carries TRBV30 and TRBJ1-2; no reliable D call. Per the germline V gene, CDR1 is GTSNPN and CDR2 is SVGIG (reference sequence). There are 11 residues in the CDR3. Trimming took off 3 bases at V and 7 bases at J, with 9 bases between the two ends. CDR3 sequence reads: CAWSLVGGYTF. CDR3 nucleotide sequence: TGTGCCTGGAGCCTCGTGGGTGGCTACACCTTC.

V is TRBV7-2 and J is TRBJ2-7, with D perhaps matching TRBD2 (5 bases). CDR1 and CDR2 from the germline V gene are SGHTA and FQGNSA. The CDR3 sequence is 14 residues long. V was clipped by 0 bases and J by 7 bases, with 13 bases between them. CDR3 bases: TGTGCCAGCAGCTTAGCAGTGCTTGGGAGTGAGCAGTACTTC. Its translation: CASSLAVLGSEQYF.

The table lists this clone with a few counts. The rearrangement links TRBV30 to TRBJ1-5; weak D call: TRBD1 (6 bases). V gave up 2 bases and J gave up 7 bases, with 12 bases separating them. The CDR3 consists of 13 residues. Germline CDR1 reads GTSNPN; CDR2 reads SVGIG (reference sequence). The CDR3 here is CAWSLRGQQPQHF. DNA for the CDR3: TGTGCCTGGAGTTTGAGGGGACAACAGCCCCAGCATTTT.

This clone has a handful of counts. CDR3 nucleotide sequence: TGTGCCAGCAGCGGGCGGGCCTCCTCCTACGAGCAGTACTTC. Protein product: CASSGRASSYEQYF. The chain is built from TRBV13 and TRBJ2-7; the D gene is possibly TRBD2 (5 bases). CDR1 and CDR2 (germline): PRHDT, FYEKMQ (reference sequence). V gave up 5 bases and J gave up 0 bases, with 11 bases separating them. The CDR3 loop spans 14 amino acids. Filled out from reference TRBV13 and TRBJ2-7, the complete variable domain reads AAGVIQSPRHLIKEKRETATLKCYPIPRHDTVYWYQQGPGQDPQFLISFYEKMQSDKGSIPDRFSAQQFSDYHSELNMSSLELGDSALYFCASSGRASSYEQYFGPGTRLTVT.

In the case of this clone: The junction does not match germline at one end; this may be a read error. The V and J genes are TRBV10-3 and TRBJ2-5; D gene ambiguous. This CDR3 spans 15 amino acids. The germline V gene encodes CDR1 ENHRY and CDR2 SYGVKD. The CDR3 sequence: CASSGQGLVQETQYF. As DNA, the CDR3 is TGTGCCAGCAGTGGCCAAGGGCTTGTCCAAGAGACCCAGTACTTC.

This clone was seen a few times. DNA of the CDR3: TGCGCCAGCAGCCAAGATTATTCGGGGCATACGCAGTATTTT. Encoded protein: CASSQDYSGHTQYF. V is TRBV4-3 and J is TRBJ2-3, with D tentatively TRBD1 or TRBD2 (5 bases each). V lost 0 bases and J 7 bases, leaving 11 bases between the germline ends. CDR1 and CDR2 from the germline V gene are LGHNA and YSLEER. The CDR3 extends over 14 amino acids.

A few counts support this clone. The rearrangement joins TRBV7-9 to TRBJ2-1; D is possibly TRBD2 (5 bases). The V and J ends lost 1 base and 12 bases respectively, with 7 bases between them. This CDR3 comprises 11 residues. CDR1 is SEHNR, CDR2 FQNEAQ, per germline (reference sequence). The CDR3 nucleotides are TGTGCCAGCAGCTTAGTTGGAGGGCAGTTCTTC. Amino acid sequence: CASSLVGGQFF. The whole variable domain, filled in from reference TRBV7-9 and TRBJ2-1, reads DTGVSQNPRHKITKRGQNVTFRCDPISEHNRLYWYRQTLGQGPEFLTYFQNEAQLEKSRLLSDRFSAERPKGSFSTLEIQRTEQGDSAMYLCASSLVGGQFFGPGTRLTVL.

The V gene is TRBV4-2, the J gene TRBJ2-3, with D perhaps TRBD2 (5 bases). The CDR3 extends over 15 amino acids. The ends were cut back, 1 base at V and 0 bases at J, with 8 bases in the middle. Germline values: CDR1 LGHNA, CDR2 YNFKEQ. The CDR3 DNA sequence: TGTGCCAGCAGCCAAGGATGGACTAGCACAGATACGCAGTATTTT. Its protein product is CASSQGWTSTDTQYF.

Comment on this clone: Other DNA variants within this sample encode the same CDR3. The chain carries TRBV30 and TRBJ2-7; D is unresolved. This CDR3 is built from 12 residues. The germline V and J ends were trimmed by 2 bases and 0 bases, with 5 bases remaining between them. Germline V gene sequence: CDR1 GTSNPN, CDR2 SVGIG (reference sequence). CDR3 coding DNA: TGTGCCTGGAGTTCAGGCTCCTACGAGCAGTACTTC. This sequence encodes CAWSSGSYEQYF. The full variable domain, completed using reference TRBV30 and TRBJ2-7, is SQTIHQWPATLVQPVGSPLSLECTVEGTSNPNLYWYRQAAGRGLQLLFYSVGIGQISSEVPQNLSASRPQDRQFILSSKKLLLSDSGFYLCAWSSGSYEQYFGPGTRLTVT.

The V call is TRBV27, the J call TRBJ2-7; 9 positions match TRBD2. Germline V lookup: CDR1 MNHEY, CDR2 SMNVEV (reference sequence). This CDR3 spans 16 amino acids. V trimming: 5 bases; J trimming: 3 bases; junction bases outside the gene matches: 11. CDR3 sequence: CASSQDFSGRFYEQYF. The CDR3 coding sequence is TGTGCCAGCAGTCAAGATTTTAGCGGGAGATTCTACGAGCAGTACTTC.

The chain employs TRBV15 and TRBJ2-1; TRBD2 aligns across 10 bases. After removal of 0 bases from V and 6 bases from J, the junction contained 11 bases not matched to a gene. This CDR3 region has 18 residues. Germline CDR1 and CDR2: LNHNV and YYDKDF (reference sequence). CDR3 in amino acids: CATSRDPKAGGQVNEQFF. The CDR3 nucleotides are TGTGCCACCAGCAGAGATCCCAAAGCGGGAGGGCAGGTCAATGAGCAGTTCTTC.

This clone was observed a single time. The rearrangement uses TRBV7-9 and TRBJ1-2, with D tentatively TRBD1 (5 bases). This CDR3 has 13 residues. In germline, CDR1 is SEHNR, CDR2 FQNEAQ (reference sequence). V shed 2 bases and J shed 6 bases, with 10 bases lying between them. Here the CDR3 reads CASSLQGSDGYTF. As DNA, the CDR3 is TGTGCCAGCAGCTTACAGGGAAGTGATGGCTACACCTTC. The whole variable domain, remainder taken from reference TRBV7-9 and TRBJ1-2, is DTGVSQNPRHKITKRGQNVTFRCDPISEHNRLYWYRQTLGQGPEFLTYFQNEAQLEKSRLLSDRFSAERPKGSFSTLEIQRTEQGDSAMYLCASSLQGSDGYTFGSGTRLTVV.

With regard to this clone: Other DNA sequences in the same sample also yield this CDR3. V gene TRBV5-1 combines with J gene TRBJ2-5, with 13 bases identical to TRBD2. Trimming removed 2 bases from V and 3 bases from J; junction bases left unmatched: 1. Germline assignment: CDR1 SGHRS and CDR2 YFSETQ. The CDR3 is 15 residues long. The CDR3 DNA reads as TGCGCCAGCAGCTTAGGACTAGCGGGAGAAGAGACCCAGTACTTC. Translating gives CASSLGLAGEETQYF.

The J gene is TRBJ2-7, the V gene TRBV18; D is unclear. Germline V gene sequence: CDR1 KGHSH, CDR2 LQKENI. The CDR3 loop spans 14 amino acids. Trimming shortened V by 3 bases and J by 0 bases, and 9 bases separated the two germline ends. The CDR3 sequence is CASSPHEDSYEQYF. The CDR3 coding sequence is TGTGCCAGCTCACCTCACGAGGACTCCTACGAGCAGTACTTC.

V gene TRBV29-1 combines with J gene TRBJ2-2; 7 nucleotides line up with TRBD2. This CDR3 region has 15 residues. J lost 1 base, V lost 7 bases, and 9 bases had no gene match. CDR1 SQVTM and CDR2 ANQGSEA come from the germline V gene. CDR3 amino acids: CSGAGDFENTGELFF. Here the CDR3 DNA reads TGCAGCGGGGCGGGGGACTTTGAGAACACCGGGGAGCTGTTTTTT.

This clone was counted only a few times. This chain uses TRBV30 with TRBJ1-5; TRBD1 might be the D (6 bases). The germline V gene encodes CDR1 GTSNPN and CDR2 SVGIG (reference sequence). V lost 0 bases to trimming and J lost 3 bases, with 12 bases between them. There are 15 residues in the CDR3. The CDR3 reads CAWSVGEGHNQPQHF. The CDR3 nucleotides read TGTGCCTGGAGTGTAGGAGAGGGACACAATCAGCCCCAGCATTTT. Full variable domain (missing parts from reference TRBV30 and TRBJ1-5): SQTIHQWPATLVQPVGSPLSLECTVEGTSNPNLYWYRQAAGRGLQLLFYSVGIGQISSEVPQNLSASRPQDRQFILSSKKLLLSDSGFYLCAWSVGEGHNQPQHFGDGTRLSIL.

DNA for the CDR3: TGTGCCAGCAGAGACAGGGTTCCTGGCTACACCTTC. Protein product: CASRDRVPGYTF. The rearrangement joins TRBV2 to TRBJ1-2, with TRBD1 matching over 7 bases. V was pared by 6 bases and J by 7 bases, with 5 bases of the junction left unmatched. Germline V gene lookup returns CDR1 SNHLY and CDR2 FYNNEI. CDR3 length: 12 amino acids. The whole variable domain, remainder taken from reference TRBV2 and TRBJ1-2, is EPEVTQTPSHQVTQMGQEVILRCVPISNHLYFYWYRQILGQKVEFLVSFYNNEISEKSEIFDDQFSVERPDGSNFTLKIRSTKLEDSAMYFCASRDRVPGYTFGSGTRLTVV.

The chain is built from TRBV7-8 and TRBJ2-7; TRBD1 is a possible D gene (5 bases). Between the trimmed V and J ends, which lost 7 bases and 0 bases, there was a span of 13 bases. Germline lookup yields CDR1 SGHVS and CDR2 FQNEAQ. The length of the CDR3 is 14 residues. The CDR3 DNA is TGTGCCAGCAAGTCCCAGGGAAGCTCCTACGAGCAGTACTTC. Its translation is CASKSQGSSYEQYF.

The DNA of the CDR3 is TGTGCCTGGAGTGCCGGACTAGCGAGCACAGATACGCAGTATTTT. Its protein is CAWSAGLASTDTQYF. The chain couples TRBV30 to TRBJ2-3; 9 nucleotides match TRBD2. The CDR3 runs to 15 residues. The germline V gene encodes CDR1 GTSNPN and CDR2 SVGIG (reference sequence). After removal of 1 base from V and 0 bases from J, the junction contained 2 bases not matched to a gene. Full variable domain (rest looked up from reference TRBV30 and TRBJ2-3): SQTIHQWPATLVQPVGSPLSLECTVEGTSNPNLYWYRQAAGRGLQLLFYSVGIGQISSEVPQNLSASRPQDRQFILSSKKLLLSDSGFYLCAWSAGLASTDTQYFGPGTRLTVL.

There are a few counts of this clone. The chain uses TRBV9 and TRBJ2-2, with D unresolved. The CDR3 is 11 amino acids. The germline V gene has CDR1 SGDLS and CDR2 YYNGEE. Trimming took 5 bases from V and 3 from J, leaving 2 bases between them. Here the CDR3 DNA reads TGTGCCAGCAGACACACCGGGGAGCTGTTTTTT. It yields the protein CASRHTGELFF.

V gene TRBV12-5 combines with J gene TRBJ2-1; a weak D match, TRBD2 (5 bases). Trimming removed 7 bases at V and 5 bases at J, with 15 bases between. This CDR3 is 14 amino acids long. Germline CDR1 and CDR2: LGHNT and FRNRAP. The CDR3 bases are TGTGCTAGTGATCCGGGCGGGTTAAACAATGAGCAGTTCTTC. Translation gives CASDPGGLNNEQFF.

There are a few counts of this clone. The chain has TRBV9 and TRBJ2-1, with 8 bases aligning to TRBD1. Germline values: CDR1 SGDLS, CDR2 YYNGEE. V lost 1 base and J lost 0; bases outside the gene matches: 3. This CDR3 comprises 16 residues. CDR3 sequence (DNA): TGTGCCAGCAGCGTATCAGGGGGCGTCTCCTACAATGAGCAGTTCTTC. Amino acid sequence: CASSVSGGVSYNEQFF.

This chain uses TRBV30 with TRBJ1-5; 7 nucleotides match TRBD1. V gave up 1 base and J gave up 6 bases; unmatched junction bases: 3. The CDR3 loop spans 13 amino acids. Germline-derived CDR1 and CDR2 are GTSNPN and SVGIG (reference sequence). In nucleotides, the CDR3 is TGTGCCTGGAGTGGACAGGGCGCTCAGCCCCAGCATTTT. Translation: CAWSGQGAQPQHF.

This clone was recorded a few times. V and J are TRBV7-2 and TRBJ2-3; 7 positions agree with TRBD2. The germline CDR1 and CDR2 sequences are SGHTA and FQGNSA. The V and J ends lost 2 bases and 5 bases, in that order; junction bases with no gene match: 10. The CDR3 extends over 16 amino acids. CDR3 in DNA: TGTGCCAGCAGCTTATTGCGGGAGAGAAGGGGAGATACGCAGTATTTT. Its translation: CASSLLRERRGDTQYF.

Here the CDR3 reads CASSFPKQGVKETQYF. CDR3 sequence (DNA): TGTGCCAGCAGCTTCCCCAAACAGGGGGTAAAAGAGACCCAGTACTTC. The chain has TRBV7-9 and TRBJ2-5; 8 bases agree with TRBD1. Germline CDR1 reads SEHNR; CDR2 reads FQNEAQ (reference sequence). The CDR3 has 16 residues. Trimming at V came to 3 bases and at J to 3 bases, leaving 9 bases not matched to a gene.

The J gene is TRBJ2-1, the V gene TRBV28; 10 bases map to TRBD2. V was pared by 10 bases and J by 7 bases, with 13 bases of the junction left unmatched. CDR1 MDHEN and CDR2 SYDVKM come from the germline V gene. CDR3 size: 15 residues. The CDR3 loop reads CATGVASGRGNEQFF. The CDR3 nucleotides are TGTGCCACTGGGGTGGCTAGCGGGAGAGGGAATGAGCAGTTCTTC.

The chain joins TRBV18 to TRBJ2-3; TRBD2 aligns across 8 bases. This CDR3 comprises 15 residues. Per germline, CDR1 KGHSH and CDR2 LQKENI. With 6 bases clipped from V and 1 base from J, the junction kept 6 bases outside the gene matches. CDR3 nucleotide sequence: TGTGCCAGCTCGGCGAGCGGGAGCGGCACAGATACGCAGTATTTT. Its protein is CASSASGSGTDTQYF.

There are a few counts of this clone. The chain combines TRBV2 with TRBJ2-5; no clear D. V gave up 6 bases and J gave up 5 bases, with 10 bases separating them. The CDR3 has 12 amino acids. Germline assignment: CDR1 SNHLY and CDR2 FYNNEI. The CDR3 here is CASSRETETQYF. The CDR3 nucleotides are TGTGCCAGCAGCCGAGAAACGGAGACCCAGTACTTC.

The chain carries TRBV7-2 and TRBJ2-2, with a tentative D call TRBD1 (5 bases). Germline CDR1 reads SGHTA; CDR2 reads FQGNSA. There are 16 residues in the CDR3. V was trimmed by 3 bases and J by 0 bases, leaving 11 bases between them. CDR3 amino acids: CASSFWAGPNTGELFF. For the CDR3, the DNA is TGTGCCAGCAGCTTTTGGGCAGGGCCGAACACCGGGGAGCTGTTTTTT.